The present T cell receptor beta chain was sequenced within a study of technical replicates of blood from several donors. This clone was found once. Produced via immunoSEQ multiplex PCR; TCRdb's table is partial and in-frame only. Altogether around 76,000 clones are present, about 91% being singletons, with the ten largest covering just under 0.25%. The sequence derives from a human donor in good health. The sequenced material came from T cells isolated from PBMCs.

The CDR3 nucleotides are TGCGCCAGCAGCCAACCGGACTTAGCCAAAAACATTCAGTACTTC. Residues: CASSQPDLAKNIQYF. V gene TRBV4-1 combines with J gene TRBJ2-4; possibly TRBD2 for D (5 bases). CDR1 and CDR2 from the germline V gene are MGHRA and YSYEKL. V was shortened by 2 bases and J by 0 bases, with 8 bases between the two germline ends. The CDR3 extends over 15 amino acids.